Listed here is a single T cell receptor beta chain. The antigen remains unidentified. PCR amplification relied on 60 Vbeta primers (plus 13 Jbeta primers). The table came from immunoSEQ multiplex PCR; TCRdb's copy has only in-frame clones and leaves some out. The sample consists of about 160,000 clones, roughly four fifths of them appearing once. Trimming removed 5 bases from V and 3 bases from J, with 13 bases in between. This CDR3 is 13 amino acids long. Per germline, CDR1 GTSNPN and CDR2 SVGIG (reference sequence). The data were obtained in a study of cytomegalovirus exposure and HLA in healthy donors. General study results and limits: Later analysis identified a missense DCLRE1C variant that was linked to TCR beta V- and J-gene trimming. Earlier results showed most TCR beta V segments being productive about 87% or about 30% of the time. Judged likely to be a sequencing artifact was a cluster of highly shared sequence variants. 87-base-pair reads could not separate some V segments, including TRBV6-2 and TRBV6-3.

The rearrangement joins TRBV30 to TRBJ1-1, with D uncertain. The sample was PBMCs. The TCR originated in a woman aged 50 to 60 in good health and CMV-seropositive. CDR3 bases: TGTGCCTGGGAGCTTCTCACGGACACTGAAGCTTTCTTT. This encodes CAWELLTDTEAFF.